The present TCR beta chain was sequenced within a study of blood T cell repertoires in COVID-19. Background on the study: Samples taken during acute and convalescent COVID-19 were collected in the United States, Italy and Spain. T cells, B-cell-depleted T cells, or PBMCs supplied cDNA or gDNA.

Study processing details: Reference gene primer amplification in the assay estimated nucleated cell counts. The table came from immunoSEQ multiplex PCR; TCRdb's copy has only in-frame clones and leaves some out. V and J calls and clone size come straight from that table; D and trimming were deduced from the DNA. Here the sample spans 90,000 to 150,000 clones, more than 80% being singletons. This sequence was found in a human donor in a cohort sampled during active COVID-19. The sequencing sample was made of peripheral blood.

The CDR3 loop is CASSASTGGGTEAFF. The CDR3 DNA follows: TGCGCCAGCAGCGCCTCAACAGGGGGAGGCACTGAAGCTTTCTTT. The V call is TRBV5-1, the J call TRBJ1-1; 8 bases fit TRBD1. The junction had 9 bases not matched to a gene; V was cut back by 4 bases and J by 4 bases. The CDR3 length is 15 residues. Germline CDR1 is SGHRS and CDR2 is YFSETQ.